The TCR beta chain under discussion was sequenced for a study of neurological immune-mediated disorders. Study-wide points: Patients with HTLV-1-associated myelopathy had the highest level of TCR clonal expansion, whereas patients with multiple sclerosis had the lowest level, falling beneath the level found in healthy controls.

For this clonotype: The target antigen is unknown.

Template-switch 5'RACE cDNA synthesis added a 10-nucleotide unique molecular identifier. MiXCR, applied by TCRdb to the 5' RACE reads, yields one record per CDR3 protein. Of more than 15,000 distinct CDR3 sequences in the sample, 14% were seen once. Per germline, CDR1 DFQATT and CDR2 SNEGSKA (reference sequence). The CDR3 sequence is 13 residues long. The trim removed 6 bases at V and 3 bases at J, leaving 4 bases unmatched. The chain carries TRBV20-1 and TRBJ2-7; 11 nucleotides match TRBD1. The sequenced material came from CD4+ T cells from blood. The sequence came from a woman aged 60 to 75 with HTLV-1-associated myelopathy (HAM/TSP). The CDR3 DNA is TGCAGTGCGGGACAGGGGGGGATCTACGAGCAGTACTTC. Translating gives CSAGQGGIYEQYF.